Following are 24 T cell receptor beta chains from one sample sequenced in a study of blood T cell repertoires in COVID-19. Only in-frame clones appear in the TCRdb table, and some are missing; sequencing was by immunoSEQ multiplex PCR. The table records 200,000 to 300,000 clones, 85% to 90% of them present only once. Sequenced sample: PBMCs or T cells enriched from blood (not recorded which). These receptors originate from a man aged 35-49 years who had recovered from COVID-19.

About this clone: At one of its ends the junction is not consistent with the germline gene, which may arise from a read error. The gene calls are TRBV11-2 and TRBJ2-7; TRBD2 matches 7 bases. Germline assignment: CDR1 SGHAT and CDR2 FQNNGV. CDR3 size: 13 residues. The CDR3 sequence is CASSLAPLGREHF. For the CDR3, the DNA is TGTGCCAGCAGCTTAGCCCCCCTGGGGAGGGAGCACTTC.

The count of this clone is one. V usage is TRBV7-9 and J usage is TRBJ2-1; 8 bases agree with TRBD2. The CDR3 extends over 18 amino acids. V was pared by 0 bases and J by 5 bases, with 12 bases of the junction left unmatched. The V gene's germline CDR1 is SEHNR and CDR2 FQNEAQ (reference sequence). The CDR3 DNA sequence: TGTGCCAGCAGCTTAGCGTCCAGCGGGGGACCCCACAACAATGAGCAGTTCTTC. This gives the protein CASSLASSGGPHNNEQFF. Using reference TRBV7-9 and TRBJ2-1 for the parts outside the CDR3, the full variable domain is DTGVSQNPRHKITKRGQNVTFRCDPISEHNRLYWYRQTLGQGPEFLTYFQNEAQLEKSRLLSDRFSAERPKGSFSTLEIQRTEQGDSAMYLCASSLASSGGPHNNEQFFGPGTRLTVL.

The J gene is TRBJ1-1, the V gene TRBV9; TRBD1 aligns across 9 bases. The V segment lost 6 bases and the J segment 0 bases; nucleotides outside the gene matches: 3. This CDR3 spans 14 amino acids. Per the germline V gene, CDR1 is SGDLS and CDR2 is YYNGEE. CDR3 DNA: TGTGCCAGCACCAGACAGGGGGTGAACACTGAAGCTTTCTTT. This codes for CASTRQGVNTEAFF.

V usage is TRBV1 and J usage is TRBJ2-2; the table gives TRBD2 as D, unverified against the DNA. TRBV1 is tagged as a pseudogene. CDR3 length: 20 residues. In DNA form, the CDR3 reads TGCACCAGCAGCCAAAGGCTAGCGGGAACTTATTTAATTCTCACCGGGGAGCTGTTTTTT. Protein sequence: CTSSQRLAGTYLILTGELFF.

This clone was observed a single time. The CDR3 nucleotides read TGTGCCAGCAGCCAAGGGGAGGCGAATGGCTACACCTTC. Its translation is CASSQGEANGYTF. This chain links TRBV14 with TRBJ1-2; no definite D call. The V end lost 1 base, the J end lost 6 bases, and 9 bases lay between the germline ends. Germline CDR1 reads SGHDN; CDR2 reads FVKESK. CDR3 length equals 13 residues.

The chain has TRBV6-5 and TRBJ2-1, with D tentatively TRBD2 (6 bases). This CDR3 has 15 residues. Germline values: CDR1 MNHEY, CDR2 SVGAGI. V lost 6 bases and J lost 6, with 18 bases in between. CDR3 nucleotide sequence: TGTGCCAGCAGATCTGGCGGGACCTTTCGCAATGAGCAGTTCTTC. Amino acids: CASRSGGTFRNEQFF.

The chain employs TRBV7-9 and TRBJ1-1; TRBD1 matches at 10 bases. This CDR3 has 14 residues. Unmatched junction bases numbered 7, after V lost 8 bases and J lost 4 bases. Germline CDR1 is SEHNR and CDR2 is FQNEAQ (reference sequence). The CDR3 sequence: CASGSRTGGTEAFF. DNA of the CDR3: TGTGCCAGCGGTAGCCGGACAGGGGGCACTGAAGCTTTCTTT.

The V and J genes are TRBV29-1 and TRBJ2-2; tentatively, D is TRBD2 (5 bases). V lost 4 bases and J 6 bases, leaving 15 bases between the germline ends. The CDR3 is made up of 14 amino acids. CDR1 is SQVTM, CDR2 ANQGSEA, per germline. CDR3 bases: TGCAGCGTTGTTCCCCGTAGCGTCCCCGGGGAGCTGTTTTTT. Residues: CSVVPRSVPGELFF.

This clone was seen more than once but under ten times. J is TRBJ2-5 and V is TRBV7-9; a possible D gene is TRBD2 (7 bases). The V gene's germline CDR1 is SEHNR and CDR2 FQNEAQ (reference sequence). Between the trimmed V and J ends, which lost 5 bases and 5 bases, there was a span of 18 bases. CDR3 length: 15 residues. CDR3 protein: CASSGGAHLAETQYF. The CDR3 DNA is TGTGCCAGCAGCGGGGGGGCACATCTCGCGGAGACCCAGTACTTC.

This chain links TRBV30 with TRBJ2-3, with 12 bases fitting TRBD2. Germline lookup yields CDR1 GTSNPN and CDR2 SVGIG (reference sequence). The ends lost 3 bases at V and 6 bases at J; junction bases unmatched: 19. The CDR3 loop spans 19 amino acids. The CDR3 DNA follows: TGTGCCTGGAGCCCCTTCGCGACTAGCGGGGGCCCCGGCGGGGATACGCAGTATTTT. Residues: CAWSPFATSGGPGGDTQYF.

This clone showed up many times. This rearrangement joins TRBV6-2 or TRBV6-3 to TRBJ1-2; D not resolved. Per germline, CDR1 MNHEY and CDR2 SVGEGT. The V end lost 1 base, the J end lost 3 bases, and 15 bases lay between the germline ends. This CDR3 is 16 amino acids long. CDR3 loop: CASSYLTRPGHYGYTF. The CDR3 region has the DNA TGTGCCAGCAGTTACTTGACCCGCCCGGGTCACTATGGCTACACCTTC.

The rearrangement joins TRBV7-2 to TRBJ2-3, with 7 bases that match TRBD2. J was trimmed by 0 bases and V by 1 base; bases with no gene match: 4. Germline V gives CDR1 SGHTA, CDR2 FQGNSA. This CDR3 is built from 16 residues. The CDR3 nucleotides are TGTGCCAGCAGCTTAGGAGCGGGGCAAAGCACAGATACGCAGTATTTT. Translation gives CASSLGAGQSTDTQYF.

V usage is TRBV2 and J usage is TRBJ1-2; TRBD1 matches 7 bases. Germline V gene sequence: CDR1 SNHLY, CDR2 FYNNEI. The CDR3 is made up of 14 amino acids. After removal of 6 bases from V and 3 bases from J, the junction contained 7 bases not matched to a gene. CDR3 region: CASSETDRDYGYTF. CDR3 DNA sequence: TGTGCCAGCAGCGAAACCGACAGGGACTATGGCTACACCTTC.

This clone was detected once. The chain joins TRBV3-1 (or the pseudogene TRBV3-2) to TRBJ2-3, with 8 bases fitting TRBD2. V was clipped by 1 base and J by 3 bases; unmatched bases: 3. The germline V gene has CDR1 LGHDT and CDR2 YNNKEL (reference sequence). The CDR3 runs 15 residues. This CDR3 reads CASSQGTSRTDTQYF. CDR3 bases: TGTGCCAGCAGCCAAGGGACTAGCAGAACAGATACGCAGTATTTT.

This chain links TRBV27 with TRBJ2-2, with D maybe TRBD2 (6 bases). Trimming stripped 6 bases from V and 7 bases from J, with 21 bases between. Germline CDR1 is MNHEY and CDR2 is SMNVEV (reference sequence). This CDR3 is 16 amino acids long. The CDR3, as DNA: TGTGCCAGCAGACTTAAGTCTGCGGGATTGGGCGGGGAGCTGTTTTTT. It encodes CASRLKSAGLGGELFF.

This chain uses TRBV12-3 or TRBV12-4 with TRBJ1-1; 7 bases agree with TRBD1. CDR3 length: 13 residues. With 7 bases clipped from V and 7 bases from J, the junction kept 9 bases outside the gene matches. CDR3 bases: TGTGCCAGCAAGAACACAGGGGAAGGTGAAGCTTTCTTT. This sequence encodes CASKNTGEGEAFF.

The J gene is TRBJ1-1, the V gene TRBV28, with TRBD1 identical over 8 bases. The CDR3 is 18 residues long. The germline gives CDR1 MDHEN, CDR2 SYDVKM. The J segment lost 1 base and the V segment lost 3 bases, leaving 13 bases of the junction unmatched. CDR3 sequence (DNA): TGTGCCAGCAGTTTGGGACAGGACTTCCATGAACCGAACACTGAAGCTTTCTTT. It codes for CASSLGQDFHEPNTEAFF. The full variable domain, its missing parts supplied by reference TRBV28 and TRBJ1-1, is DVKVTQSSRYLVKRTGEKVFLECVQDMDHENMFWYRQDPGLGLRLIYFSYDVKMKEKGDIPEGYSVSREKKERFSLILESASTNQTSMYLCASSLGQDFHEPNTEAFFGQGTRLTVV.

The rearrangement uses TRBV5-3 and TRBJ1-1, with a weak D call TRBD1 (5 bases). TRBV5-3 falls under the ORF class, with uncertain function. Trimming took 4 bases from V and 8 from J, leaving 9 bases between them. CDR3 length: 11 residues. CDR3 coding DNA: TGTGCCAGAAGCCCTCGGGGGGAAGCTTTCTTT. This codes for CARSPRGEAFF.

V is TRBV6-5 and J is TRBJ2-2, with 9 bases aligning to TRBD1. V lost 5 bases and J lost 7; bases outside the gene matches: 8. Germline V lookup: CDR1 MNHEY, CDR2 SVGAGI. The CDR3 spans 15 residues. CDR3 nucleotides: TGTGCCAGCAGTCCCTACAGGGGGCGCAACGGGGAGCTGTTTTTT. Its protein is CASSPYRGRNGELFF.

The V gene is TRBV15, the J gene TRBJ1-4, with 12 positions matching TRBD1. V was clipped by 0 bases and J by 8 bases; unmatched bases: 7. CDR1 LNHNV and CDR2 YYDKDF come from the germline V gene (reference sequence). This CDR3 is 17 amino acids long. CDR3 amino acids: CATSRDLSGTGGEKLFF. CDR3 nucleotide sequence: TGTGCCACCAGCAGAGATCTGAGTGGGACAGGGGGCGAAAAACTGTTTTTT.

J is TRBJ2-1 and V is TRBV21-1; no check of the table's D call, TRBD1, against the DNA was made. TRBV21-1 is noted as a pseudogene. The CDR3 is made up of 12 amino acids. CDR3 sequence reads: CASSPPAREQFF. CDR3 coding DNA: TGTGCCAGCAGCCCCCCGGCCAGGGAGCAGTTCTTC.

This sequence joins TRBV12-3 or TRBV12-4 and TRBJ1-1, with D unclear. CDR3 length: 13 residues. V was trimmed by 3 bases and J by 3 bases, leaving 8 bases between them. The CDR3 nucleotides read TGTGCCAGCAGTTTGGTCTCGGACACTGAAGCTTTCTTT. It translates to CASSLVSDTEAFF.

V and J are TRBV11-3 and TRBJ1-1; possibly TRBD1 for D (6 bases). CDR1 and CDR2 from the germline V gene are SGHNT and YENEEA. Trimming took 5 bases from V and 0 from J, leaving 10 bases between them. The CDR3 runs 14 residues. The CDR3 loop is CASSNGQLNTEAFF. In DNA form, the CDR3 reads TGTGCCAGCAGCAACGGACAGCTGAACACTGAAGCTTTCTTT. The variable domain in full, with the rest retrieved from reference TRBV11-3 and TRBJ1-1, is EAGVVQSPRYKIIEKKQPVAFWCNPISGHNTLYWYLQNLGQGPELLIRYENEEAVDDSQLPKDRFSAERLKGVDSTLKIQPAELGDSAVYLCASSNGQLNTEAFFGQGTRLTVV.

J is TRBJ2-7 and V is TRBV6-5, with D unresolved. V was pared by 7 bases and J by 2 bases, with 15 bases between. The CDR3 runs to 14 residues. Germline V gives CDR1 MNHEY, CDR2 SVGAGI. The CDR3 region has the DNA TGTGCCAGCAACCTACACCTTGAGGCCTACGAGCAGTACTTC. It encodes CASNLHLEAYEQYF.